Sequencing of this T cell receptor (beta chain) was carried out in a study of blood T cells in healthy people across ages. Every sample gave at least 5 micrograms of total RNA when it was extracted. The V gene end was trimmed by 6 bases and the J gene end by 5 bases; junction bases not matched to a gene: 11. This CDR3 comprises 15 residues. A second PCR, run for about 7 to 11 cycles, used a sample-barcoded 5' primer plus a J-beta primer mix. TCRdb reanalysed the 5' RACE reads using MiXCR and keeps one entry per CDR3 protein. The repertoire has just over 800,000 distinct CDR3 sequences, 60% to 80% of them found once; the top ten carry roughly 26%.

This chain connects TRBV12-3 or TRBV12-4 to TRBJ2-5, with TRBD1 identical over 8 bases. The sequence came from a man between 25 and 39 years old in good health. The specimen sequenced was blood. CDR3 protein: CASRTGTGPLETQYF. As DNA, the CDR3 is TGTGCCAGCAGGACCGGGACAGGTCCATTGGAGACCCAGTACTTC.